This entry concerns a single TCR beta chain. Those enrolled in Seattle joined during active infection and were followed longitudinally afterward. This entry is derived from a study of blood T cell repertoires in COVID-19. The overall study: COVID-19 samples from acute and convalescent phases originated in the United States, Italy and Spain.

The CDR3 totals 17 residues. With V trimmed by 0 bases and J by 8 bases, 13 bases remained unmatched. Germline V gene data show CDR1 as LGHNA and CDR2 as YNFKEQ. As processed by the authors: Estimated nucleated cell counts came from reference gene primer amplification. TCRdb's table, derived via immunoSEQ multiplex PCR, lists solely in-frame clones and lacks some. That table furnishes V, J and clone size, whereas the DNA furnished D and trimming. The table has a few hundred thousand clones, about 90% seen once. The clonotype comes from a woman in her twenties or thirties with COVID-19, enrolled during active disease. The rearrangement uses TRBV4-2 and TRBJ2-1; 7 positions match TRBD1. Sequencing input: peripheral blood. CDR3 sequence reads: CASSQDLGTEFVDEQFF. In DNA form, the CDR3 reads TGTGCCAGCAGCCAAGATCTCGGGACAGAATTCGTCGATGAGCAGTTCTTC.